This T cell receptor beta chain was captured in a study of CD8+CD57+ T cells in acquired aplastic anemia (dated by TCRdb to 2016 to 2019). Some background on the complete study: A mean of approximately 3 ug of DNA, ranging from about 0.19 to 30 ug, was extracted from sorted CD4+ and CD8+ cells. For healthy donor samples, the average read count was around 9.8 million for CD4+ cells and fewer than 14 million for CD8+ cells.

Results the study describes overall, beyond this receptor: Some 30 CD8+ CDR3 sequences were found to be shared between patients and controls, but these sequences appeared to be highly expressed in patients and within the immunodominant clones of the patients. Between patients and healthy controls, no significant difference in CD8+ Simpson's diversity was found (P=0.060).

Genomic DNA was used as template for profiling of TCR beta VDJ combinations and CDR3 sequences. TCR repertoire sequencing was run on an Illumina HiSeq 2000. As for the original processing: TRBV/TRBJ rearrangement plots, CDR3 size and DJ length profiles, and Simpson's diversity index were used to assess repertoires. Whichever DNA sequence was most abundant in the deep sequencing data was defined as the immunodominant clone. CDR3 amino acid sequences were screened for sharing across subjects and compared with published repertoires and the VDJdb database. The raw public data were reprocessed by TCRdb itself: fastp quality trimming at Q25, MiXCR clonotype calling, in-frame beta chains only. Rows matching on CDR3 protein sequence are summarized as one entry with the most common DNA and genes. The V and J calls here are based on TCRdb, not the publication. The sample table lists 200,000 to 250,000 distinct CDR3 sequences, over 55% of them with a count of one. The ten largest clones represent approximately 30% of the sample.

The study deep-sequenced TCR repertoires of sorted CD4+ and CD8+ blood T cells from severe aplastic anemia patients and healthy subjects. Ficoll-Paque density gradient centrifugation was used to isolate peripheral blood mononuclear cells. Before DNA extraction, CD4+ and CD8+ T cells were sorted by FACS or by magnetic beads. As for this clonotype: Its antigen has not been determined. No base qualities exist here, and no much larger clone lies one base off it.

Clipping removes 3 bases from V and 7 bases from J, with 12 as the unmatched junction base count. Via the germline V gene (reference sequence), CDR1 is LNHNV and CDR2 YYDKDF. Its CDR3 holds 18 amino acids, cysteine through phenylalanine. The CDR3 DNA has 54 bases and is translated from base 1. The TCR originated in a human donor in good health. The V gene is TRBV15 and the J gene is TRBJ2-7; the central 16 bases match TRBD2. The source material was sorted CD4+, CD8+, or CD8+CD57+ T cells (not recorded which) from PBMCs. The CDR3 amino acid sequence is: CATSSSSGTSGGAGEQYF. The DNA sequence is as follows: TGTGCCACCAGCAGCAGCTCCGGGACTAGCGGGGGGGCAGGGGAGCAGTACTTC.